This T cell receptor beta chain was sequenced for a study of cytomegalovirus exposure and HLA in healthy donors. The study, taken as a whole, reports: TCR beta chain V- and J-gene trimming was linked, in a later analysis, to a missense variant in DCLRE1C. Many donors shared some public TCRs, even though most TCR sequences were rare.

CDR1 and CDR2 (germline): SEHNR, FQNEAQ (reference sequence). Deletions cut 5 bases from V and 1 base from J, with 8 bases between. The CDR3 runs 13 residues. Those who donated were healthy bone marrow donors. This clone was recorded a few times. Its antigen is currently unknown. PCR employed 60 Vbeta and 13 Jbeta primers. Sequencing was performed with immunoSEQ multiplex PCR; in TCRdb, only in-frame clones are kept and a portion is missing. The sample includes 150,000 to 200,000 clones, approximately 81% of them seen just once. The clonotype originates from a man aged 25 to 40 in good health and CMV-seropositive. This chain uses TRBV7-9 with TRBJ1-1; D gene ambiguous. The specimen was PBMCs. CDR3 sequence: CASSERRNTEAFF. The CDR3 DNA is TGTGCCAGCAGCGAGCGGAGGAACACTGAAGCTTTCTTT.